Sequencing of this T cell receptor beta chain was carried out in a study of graft-versus-host responses after intestinal transplantation (TCRdb year 2021). Background for the entire study: Multivisceral, liver-intestinal, or isolated intestinal transplants were received by the recipients. Every recipient was given anti-thymocyte globulin induction, followed by 3 to 4 years of maintenance tacrolimus and steroids. After intestinal transplantation, graft-versus-host and host-versus-graft alloreactive T cell clones in the graft, circulation and bone marrow were tracked using bulk TCR-beta CDR3 sequencing. Alloreactive clones were identified by sequencing pre-transplant mixed lymphocyte reaction products and comparing them with unstimulated pre-transplant donor and recipient T cells. The cohort enrolled about two dozen intestinal transplant recipients, one of whom was a retransplant, and 3 patients without pretransplant specimens were excluded. A peak of at least 4% donor T cells among recipient peripheral blood mononuclear cells was the definition used for donor T cell macrochimerism. Instead of going to the commercial service, samples from three later patients were sequenced in-house on an Illumina MiSeq and processed with MiXCR. Summary of the overall study and its limitations: Peak levels of circulating GvH clones were associated with declines in HvG clones early after transplant. GvH clones were found in recipient bone marrow, and some of the GvH clones appeared earlier in ileal mucosa or blood, which is consistent with an intestinal mucosal origin. In patients with donor T cell macrochimerism, the allografts had high GvH to HvG T cell clonal ratios. The relatively low number and heterogeneity of intestinal transplant patients limited the conclusions.

The sample's time point label is to be understood as: cells obtained before transplantation from donor or recipient. CD3+CD4+ and CD3+CD8+ populations were FACS-sorted from unstimulated pre-transplant donor and recipient cells taken from spleen or lymph nodes. Receptor libraries were prepared by the immunoSEQ multiplex PCR assay. For most patients, genomic DNA was isolated with the Qiagen DNeasy Blood and Tissue Kit and sent frozen to Adaptive Biotechnologies for TCR sequencing. High-throughput TCR-beta CDR3 sequencing of genomic DNA from most patients was performed by Adaptive Biotechnologies. The authors processed their data as follows. TCR sequencing data for roughly 20 patients were retrieved from Adaptive's ImmunoSEQ software; a few other patients were processed with MiXCR and VDJtools. CD4 versus CD8 sorting errors were corrected by removing sequences found in both subsets at a frequency ratio below 5:1. CDR3 nucleotide sequences shared by donor and recipient were removed because the origin of these sequences could not be assigned. At least 2-fold expansion over unstimulated cells and a minimum CFSE-low frequency of 0.002% (template counts) or 0.001% (read counts) were required for clones to be classified as alloreactive. Clones detected in sequenced pre-transplant spleen, lymph node, or MLR CFSE-low populations of the donor or recipient were defined as mappable. Cumulative frequency of alloreactive clones was calculated as a percentage of all sequences weighted by copy number. In TCRdb, the immuneACCESS table is reduced to in-frame sequences with V and J assigned. These tables do not hold every clone; where another copy was compared, an unresolved V gene accounts for under half, and the others remain unexplained. The DNA was the basis for D and trimming; V, J and clone size are from that table. This sample has around 36,000 clones in its table, and roughly 96% of those were observed once. The top ten constitute more than 0.2% of the sample.

Turning to this clone: Its recognized antigen is unknown. No much larger clone is present one base from it, and per-base qualities are unavailable.

The CDR3 starts with the cysteine, ends with the phenylalanine, and has 16 residues. Left in the record is the CDR3 DNA by itself, 48 bases read in frame from the first base. In the germline V gene, CDR1 corresponds to MRHNA and CDR2 to SNTAGT. Unmatched junction bases come to 7, with V trimmed by 0 bases and J by 6 bases. The receptor was derived from a human donor who was the organ donor for an intestinal transplant. The sequenced sample was unstimulated CD8+ T cells sorted from spleen or lymph node cells, obtained before transplant. The V and J genes are TRBV6-4 and TRBJ2-3, with 9 central nucleotides matching TRBD2. The CDR3 protein sequence reads: CASSDSKRGEADTQYF. In nucleotide form, the sequence is TGTGCCAGCAGTGACTCAAAGCGGGGGGAGGCCGATACGCAGTATTTT.